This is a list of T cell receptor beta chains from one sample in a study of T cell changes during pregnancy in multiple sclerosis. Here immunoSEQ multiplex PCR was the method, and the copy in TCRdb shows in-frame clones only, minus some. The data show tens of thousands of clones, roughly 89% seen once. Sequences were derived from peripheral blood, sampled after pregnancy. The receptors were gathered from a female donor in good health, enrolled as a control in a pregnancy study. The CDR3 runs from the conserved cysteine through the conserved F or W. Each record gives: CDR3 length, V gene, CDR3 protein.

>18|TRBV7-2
CASSLSGTSGGAGDTQYF
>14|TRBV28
CASSFLQGSYEQYF
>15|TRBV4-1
CASSQVWAGEEKLFF
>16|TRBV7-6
CASSLVASGPRGEQFF
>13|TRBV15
CATSRTGPGEQYF
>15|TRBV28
CASSLEGQGKSGYTF
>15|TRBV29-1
CSAPLRGTMNTEAFF
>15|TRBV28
CASATGGAGTGELFF
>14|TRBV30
CAWSADRGSYEQYF
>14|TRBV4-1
CASSQEQGRYGYTF
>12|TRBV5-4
CASSLDSRRWFF
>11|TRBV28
CASSEGYEQYF
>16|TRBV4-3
CASSQEWAETFYGYTF
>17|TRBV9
CASSGPISTGTNYGYTF
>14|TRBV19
CASRSGYTGNTIYF
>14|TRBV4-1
CASSPNPVRVSLHF
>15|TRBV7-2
CASRGAGTNTDTQYF
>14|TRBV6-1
CASSERTVLTRGYF
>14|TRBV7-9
CASSLGAGNLEQYF
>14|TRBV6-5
CASRGTSGVNEQFF
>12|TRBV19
CASSRIDKTIYF
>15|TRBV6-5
CASSYSYGMNTEAFF
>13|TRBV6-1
CASRDRGENEQFF
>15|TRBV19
CASSPSTGGWTEAFF
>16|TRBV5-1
CASSSGLAGVYNEQFF
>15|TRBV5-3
CARSRDRVGNQPQHF
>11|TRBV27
CASSGPYEQYF
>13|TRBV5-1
CASSSDINYGYTF
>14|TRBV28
CASSFGGDLKGYTF
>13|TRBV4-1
CASSQHTAQPQHF
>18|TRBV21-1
CASSFCRIWEHTSKEQYF
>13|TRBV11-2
CASSLEIQTEAFF
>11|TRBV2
CASTRTTEAFF
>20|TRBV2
CASSGSILRMPGQGQETQYF
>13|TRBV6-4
CASSGRDTGELFF
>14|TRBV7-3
CASSLSEDRGCYTF
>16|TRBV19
CASSLPRGGGTDTQYF
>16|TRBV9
CASSAHTTTGPSEQYF
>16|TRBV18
CASSPSLQQLTDTQYF
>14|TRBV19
CASSFLAGTGELFF
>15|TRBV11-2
CASSLSLGLDSPLHF
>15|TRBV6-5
CASSSGGAGTGALFF
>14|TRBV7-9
CASSLGGNGVEQYF
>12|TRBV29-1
CSVYLSYNEQFF
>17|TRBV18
CASSPPQGRDSYNEQFF